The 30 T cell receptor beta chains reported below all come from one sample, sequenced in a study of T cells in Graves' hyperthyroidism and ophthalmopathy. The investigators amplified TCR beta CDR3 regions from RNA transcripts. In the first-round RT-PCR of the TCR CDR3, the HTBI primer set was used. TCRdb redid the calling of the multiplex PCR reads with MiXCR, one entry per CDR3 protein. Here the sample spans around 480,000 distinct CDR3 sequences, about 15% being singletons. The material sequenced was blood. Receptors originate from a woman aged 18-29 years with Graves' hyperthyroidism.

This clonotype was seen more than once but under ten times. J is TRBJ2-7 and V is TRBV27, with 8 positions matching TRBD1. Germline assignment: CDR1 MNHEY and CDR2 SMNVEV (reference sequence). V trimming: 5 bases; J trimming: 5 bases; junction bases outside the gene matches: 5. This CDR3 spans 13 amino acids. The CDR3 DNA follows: TGTGCCAGCAGTCACGGACAGGGCCACGAGCAGTACGTC. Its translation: CASSHGQGHEQYV.

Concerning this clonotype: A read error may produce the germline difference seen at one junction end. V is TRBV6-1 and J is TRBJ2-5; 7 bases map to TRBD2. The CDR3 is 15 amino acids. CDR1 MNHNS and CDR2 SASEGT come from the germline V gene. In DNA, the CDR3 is TGTGCCAGCAGTCTTGGGGGGGGATACCAAGAGGCCCAGTACTTC. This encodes CASSLGGGYQEAQYF.

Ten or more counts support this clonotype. CDR3 coding DNA: TGTGCCAGCAGTTTCCCGGGACTAGCGGGATATGAGCAGTTCTTC. Amino acids: CASSFPGLAGYEQFF. J is TRBJ2-1 and V is TRBV6-1; 13 nucleotides agree with TRBD2. Unmatched junction bases numbered 6, after V lost 5 bases and J lost 8 bases. The CDR3 has 15 amino acids. CDR1 is MNHNS and CDR2 is SASEGT in the germline V gene.

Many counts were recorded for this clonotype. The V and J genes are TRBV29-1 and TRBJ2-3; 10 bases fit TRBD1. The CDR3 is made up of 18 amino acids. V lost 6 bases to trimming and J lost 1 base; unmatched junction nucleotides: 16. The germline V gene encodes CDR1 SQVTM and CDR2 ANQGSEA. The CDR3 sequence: CSVISPKRTGGGTDTQYF. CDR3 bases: TGCAGCGTAATCTCACCTAAGAGGACAGGGGGAGGCACAGATACGCAGTATTTT.

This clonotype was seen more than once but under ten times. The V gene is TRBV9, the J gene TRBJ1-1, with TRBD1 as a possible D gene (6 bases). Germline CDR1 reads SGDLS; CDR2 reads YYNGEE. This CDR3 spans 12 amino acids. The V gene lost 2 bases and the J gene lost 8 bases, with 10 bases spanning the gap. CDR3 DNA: TGTGCCAGCAGCGTTGGAGACAGGGAAGCTTTCTTT. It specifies CASSVGDREAFF.

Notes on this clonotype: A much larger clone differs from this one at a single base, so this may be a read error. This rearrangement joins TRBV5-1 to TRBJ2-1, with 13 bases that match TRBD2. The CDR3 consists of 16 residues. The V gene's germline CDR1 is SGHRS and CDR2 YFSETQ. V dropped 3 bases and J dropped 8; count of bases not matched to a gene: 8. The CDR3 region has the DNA TGCGCCAGCAGCTCAGCACTAGCGGGAGGGGTTCATGAGCAGTTCTTC. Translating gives CASSSALAGGVHEQFF.

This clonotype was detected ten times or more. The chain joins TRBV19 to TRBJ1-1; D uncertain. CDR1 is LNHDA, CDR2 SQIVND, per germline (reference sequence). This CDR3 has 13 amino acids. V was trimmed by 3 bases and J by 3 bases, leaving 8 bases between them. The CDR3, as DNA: TGTGCCAGTAGTATGCAGACTGACACTGAAGCTTTCTTT. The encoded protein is CASSMQTDTEAFF.

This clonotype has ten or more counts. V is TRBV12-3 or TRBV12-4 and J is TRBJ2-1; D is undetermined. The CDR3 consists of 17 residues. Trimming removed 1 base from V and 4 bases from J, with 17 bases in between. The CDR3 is CASSLGLGGSSYNEQFF. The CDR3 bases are TGTGCCAGCAGTTTAGGGTTAGGTGGGTCCTCGTACAATGAGCAGTTCTTC.

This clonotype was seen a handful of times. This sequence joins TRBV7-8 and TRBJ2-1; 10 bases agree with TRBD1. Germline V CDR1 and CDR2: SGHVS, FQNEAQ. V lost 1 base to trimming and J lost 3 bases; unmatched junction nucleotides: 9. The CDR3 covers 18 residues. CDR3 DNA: TGTGCCAGCAGCTTAGAGGGACAGGGGCAAACTGGCTACAATGAGCAGTTCTTC. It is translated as CASSLEGQGQTGYNEQFF. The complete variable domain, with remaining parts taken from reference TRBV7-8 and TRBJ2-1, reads GAGVSQSPRYKVAKRGQDVALRCDPISGHVSLFWYQQALGQGPEFLTYFQNEAQLDKSGLPSDRFFAERPEGSVSTLKIQRTQQEDSAVYLCASSLEGQGQTGYNEQFFGPGTRLTVL.

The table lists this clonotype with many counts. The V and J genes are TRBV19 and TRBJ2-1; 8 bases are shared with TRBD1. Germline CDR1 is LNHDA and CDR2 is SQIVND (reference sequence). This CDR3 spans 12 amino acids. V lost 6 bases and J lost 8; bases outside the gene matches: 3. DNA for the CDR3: TGTGCCAGTAGGGACAGGGCCCATGAGCAGTTCTTC. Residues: CASRDRAHEQFF.

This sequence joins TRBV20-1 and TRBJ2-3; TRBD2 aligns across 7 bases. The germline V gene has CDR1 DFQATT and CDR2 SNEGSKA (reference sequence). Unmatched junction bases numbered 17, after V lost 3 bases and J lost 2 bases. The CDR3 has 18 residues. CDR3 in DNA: TGCAGTGCTAGGGGAGGACTAGTCAGGAGGCCCCACACAGATACGCAGTATTTT. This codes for CSARGGLVRRPHTDTQYF.

The DNA of the CDR3 is TGCGCCAGCAGCTTGGCGAGGGGACTAGCGGGAGGGCCGGGATACAATGAGCAGTTCTTC. It translates to CASSLARGLAGGPGYNEQFF. The gene calls are TRBV5-1 and TRBJ2-1; 16 positions match TRBD2. CDR1 SGHRS and CDR2 YFSETQ come from the germline V gene. This CDR3 region has 20 residues. V was pared by 0 bases and J by 4 bases, with 10 bases of the junction left unmatched.

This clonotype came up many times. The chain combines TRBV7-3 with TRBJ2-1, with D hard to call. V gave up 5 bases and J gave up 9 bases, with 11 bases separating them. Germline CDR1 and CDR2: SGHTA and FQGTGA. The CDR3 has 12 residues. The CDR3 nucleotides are TGTGCCAGCAGCCCGGACCACGGTGAGCAGTTCTTC. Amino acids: CASSPDHGEQFF.

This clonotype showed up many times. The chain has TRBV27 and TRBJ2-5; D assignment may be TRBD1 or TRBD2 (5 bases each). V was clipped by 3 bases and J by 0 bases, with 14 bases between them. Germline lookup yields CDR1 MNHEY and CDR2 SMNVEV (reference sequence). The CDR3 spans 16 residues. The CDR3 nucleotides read TGTGCCAGCAGTTTCTCCCCAGGGACCTACCAAGAGACCCAGTACTTC. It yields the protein CASSFSPGTYQETQYF.

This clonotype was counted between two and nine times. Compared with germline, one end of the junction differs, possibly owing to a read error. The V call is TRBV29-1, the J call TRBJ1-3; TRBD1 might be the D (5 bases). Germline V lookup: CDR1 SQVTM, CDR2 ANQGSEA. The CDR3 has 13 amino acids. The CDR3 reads CVGARRAGNTIYF. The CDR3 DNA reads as TGTGTCGGGGCCCGGCGAGCTGGAAACACCATATATTTT.

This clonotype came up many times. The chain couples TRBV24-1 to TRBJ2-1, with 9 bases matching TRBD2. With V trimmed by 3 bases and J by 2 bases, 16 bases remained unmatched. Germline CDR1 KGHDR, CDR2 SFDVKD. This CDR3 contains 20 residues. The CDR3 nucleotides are TGTGCCACCAGTGATGAACCAGGCTTAACTAGCGGGCCGACCTACAATGAGCAGTTCTTC. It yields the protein CATSDEPGLTSGPTYNEQFF.

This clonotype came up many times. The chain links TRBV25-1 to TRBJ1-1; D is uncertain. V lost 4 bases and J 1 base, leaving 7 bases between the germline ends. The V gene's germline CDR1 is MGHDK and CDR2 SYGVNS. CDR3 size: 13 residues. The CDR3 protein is CASSVGPNTEAFF. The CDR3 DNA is TGTGCCAGCAGTGTAGGGCCGAACACTGAAGCTTTCTTT.

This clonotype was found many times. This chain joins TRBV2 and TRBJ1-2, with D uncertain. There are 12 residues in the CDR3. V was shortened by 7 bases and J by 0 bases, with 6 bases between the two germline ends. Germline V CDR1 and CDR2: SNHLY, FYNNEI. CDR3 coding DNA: TGTGCCAGCACGCGGGCTAACTATGGCTACACCTTC. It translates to CASTRANYGYTF.

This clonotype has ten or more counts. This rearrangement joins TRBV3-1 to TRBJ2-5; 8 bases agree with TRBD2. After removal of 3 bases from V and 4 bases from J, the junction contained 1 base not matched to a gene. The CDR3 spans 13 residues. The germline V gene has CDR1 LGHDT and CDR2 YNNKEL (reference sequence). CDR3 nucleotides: TGTGCCAGCAGCCAGCTAGCGGGAGAGACCCAGTACTTC. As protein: CASSQLAGETQYF.

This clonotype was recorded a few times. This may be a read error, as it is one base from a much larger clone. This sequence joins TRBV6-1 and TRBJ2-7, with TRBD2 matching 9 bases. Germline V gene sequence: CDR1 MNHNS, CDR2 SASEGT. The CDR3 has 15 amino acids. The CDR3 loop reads CAGSNSGSSSYEQYF. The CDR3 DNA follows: TGTGCCGGCAGTAATAGCGGGAGTTCGTCGTACGAGCAGTACTTC.

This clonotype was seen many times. CDR3 residues: CASVRGQGDYGYTF. Written as DNA, the CDR3 is TGTGCCAGCGTCCGGGGACAGGGTGACTATGGCTACACCTTC. The chain employs TRBV12-3 or TRBV12-4 and TRBJ1-2; 9 positions match TRBD1. V dropped 8 bases and J dropped 3; count of bases not matched to a gene: 7. The CDR3 extends over 14 amino acids.

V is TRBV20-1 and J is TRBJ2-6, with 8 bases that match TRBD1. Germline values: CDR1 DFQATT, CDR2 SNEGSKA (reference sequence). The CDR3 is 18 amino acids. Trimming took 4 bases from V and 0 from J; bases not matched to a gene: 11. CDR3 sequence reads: CSATRPGQAISGANVLTF. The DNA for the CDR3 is TGCAGTGCTACTAGACCGGGACAGGCGATCTCTGGGGCCAACGTCCTGACTTTC.

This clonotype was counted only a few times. CDR3 amino acids: CAWRNPAQYNSPLHF. The CDR3 coding sequence is TGTGCCTGGAGGAACCCGGCTCAGTATAATTCACCCCTCCACTTT. V usage is TRBV30 and J usage is TRBJ1-6; D not resolved. Per the germline V gene, CDR1 is GTSNPN and CDR2 is SVGIG (reference sequence). Between the trimmed V and J ends, which lost 3 bases and 4 bases, there was a span of 13 bases. The CDR3 totals 15 residues.

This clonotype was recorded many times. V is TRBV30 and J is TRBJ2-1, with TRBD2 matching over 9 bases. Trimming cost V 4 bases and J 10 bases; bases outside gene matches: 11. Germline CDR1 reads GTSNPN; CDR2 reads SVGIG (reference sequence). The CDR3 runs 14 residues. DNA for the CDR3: TGTGCCTGGAATGTGCTAGCGGGACTCGGGGAGCAGTTCTTC. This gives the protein CAWNVLAGLGEQFF.

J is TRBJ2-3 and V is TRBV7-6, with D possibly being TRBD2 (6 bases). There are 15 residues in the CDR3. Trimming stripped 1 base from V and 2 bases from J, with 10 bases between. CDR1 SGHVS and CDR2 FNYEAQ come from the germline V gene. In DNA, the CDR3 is TGTGCCAGCAGCTTAGGTAGCGGATACACAGATACGCAGTATTTT. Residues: CASSLGSGYTDTQYF. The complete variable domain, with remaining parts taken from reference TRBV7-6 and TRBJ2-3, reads GAGVSQSPRYKVTKRGQDVALRCDPISGHVSLYWYRQALGQGPEFLTYFNYEAQQDKSGLPNDRFSAERPEGSISTLTIQRTEQRDSAMYRCASSLGSGYTDTQYFGPGTRLTVL.

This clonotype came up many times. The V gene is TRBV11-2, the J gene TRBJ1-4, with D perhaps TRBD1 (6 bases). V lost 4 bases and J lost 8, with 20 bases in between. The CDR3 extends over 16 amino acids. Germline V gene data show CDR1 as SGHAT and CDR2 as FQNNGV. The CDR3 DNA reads TGTGCCAGCAGCTCAGGGGCCGGGGAGAAAGAGGAAAAACTGTTTTTT. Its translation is CASSSGAGEKEEKLFF.

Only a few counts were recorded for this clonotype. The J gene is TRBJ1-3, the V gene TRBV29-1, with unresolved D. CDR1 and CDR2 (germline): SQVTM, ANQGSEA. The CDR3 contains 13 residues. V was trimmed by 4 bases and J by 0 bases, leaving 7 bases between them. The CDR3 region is CSVVDGSGNTIYF. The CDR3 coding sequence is TGCAGCGTTGTGGATGGCTCTGGAAACACCATATATTTT. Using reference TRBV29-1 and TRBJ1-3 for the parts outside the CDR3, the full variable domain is SAVISQKPSRDICQRGTSLTIQCQVDSQVTMMFWYRQQPGQSLTLIATANQGSEATYESGFVIDKFPISRPNLTFSTLTVSNMSPEDSSIYLCSVVDGSGNTIYFGEGSWLTVV.

CDR3 loop: CAWSVQGRGGNQPQHF. CDR3 in DNA: TGTGCCTGGAGTGTACAGGGGAGGGGCGGCAATCAGCCCCAGCATTTT. The chain couples TRBV30 to TRBJ1-5, with TRBD1 matching 7 bases. This CDR3 comprises 16 residues. J gave up 2 bases and V 0 bases, and 7 bases lay outside the gene matches. From germline, CDR1 is GTSNPN and CDR2 SVGIG (reference sequence).

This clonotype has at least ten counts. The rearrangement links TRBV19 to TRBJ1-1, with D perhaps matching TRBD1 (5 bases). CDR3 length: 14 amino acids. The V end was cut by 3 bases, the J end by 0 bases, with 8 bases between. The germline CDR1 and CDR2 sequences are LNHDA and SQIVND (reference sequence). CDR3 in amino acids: CASSIGRVNTEAFF. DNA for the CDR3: TGTGCCAGTAGTATTGGCAGGGTGAACACTGAAGCTTTCTTT.

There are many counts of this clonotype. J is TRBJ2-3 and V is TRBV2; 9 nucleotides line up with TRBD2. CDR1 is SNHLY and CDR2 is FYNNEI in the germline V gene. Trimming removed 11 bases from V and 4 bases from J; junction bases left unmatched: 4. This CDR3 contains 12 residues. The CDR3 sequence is CAHGGGADTQYF. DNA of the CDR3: TGTGCCCATGGCGGGGGGGCAGATACGCAGTATTTT.